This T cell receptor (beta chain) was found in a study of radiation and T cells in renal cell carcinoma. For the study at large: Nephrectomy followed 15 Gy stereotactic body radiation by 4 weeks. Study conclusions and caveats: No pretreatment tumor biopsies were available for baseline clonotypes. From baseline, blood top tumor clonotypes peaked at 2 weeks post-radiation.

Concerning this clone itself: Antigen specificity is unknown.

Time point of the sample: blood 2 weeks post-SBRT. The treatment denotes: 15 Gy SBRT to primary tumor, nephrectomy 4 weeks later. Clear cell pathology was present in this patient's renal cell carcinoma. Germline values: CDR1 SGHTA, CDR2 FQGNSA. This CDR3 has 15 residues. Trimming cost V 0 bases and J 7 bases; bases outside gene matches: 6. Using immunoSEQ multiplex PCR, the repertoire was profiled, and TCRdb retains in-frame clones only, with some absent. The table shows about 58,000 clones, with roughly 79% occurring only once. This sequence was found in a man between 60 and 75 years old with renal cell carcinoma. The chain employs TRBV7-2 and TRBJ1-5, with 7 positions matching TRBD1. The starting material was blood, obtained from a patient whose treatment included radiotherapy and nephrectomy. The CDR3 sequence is CASSLAGGGAQPQHF. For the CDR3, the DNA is TGTGCCAGCAGCTTAGCCGGAGGGGGCGCACAGCCCCAGCATTTT.